This is a list of T cell receptor beta chains from one sample in a study of T-cell reconstitution after alpha-beta-depleted transplantation in children. TCRdb fed the PCR reads into MiXCR, producing one record per CDR3 protein. In the table there are around 380,000 distinct CDR3 sequences, roughly 11% of which are singletons. The sequences come from PBMCs from the stem cell graft donor, collected from the stem cell graft. Source of these receptors: a human donor who donated a stem cell graft to a child with acute myeloid leukemia. Each CDR3 is given with its conserved first and last residue. D genes are given only for firm matches. Clone sizes are given selectively: once, few, many, or a class where the clone is expanded.

v_gene,abundance,j_gene,d_gene,len,CDR3nt,CDR3aa
TRBV7-3,many,TRBJ2-5,TRBD2,15,TGTGCCAGCAGCTTAAGGACTAGCGGGCAAGAGACCCAGTACTTC,CASSLRTSGQETQYF
TRBV5-1,.,TRBJ1-2,TRBD1,16,TGCGCCAGCAGCTTGGGCCTGACAGGGTCGGAGCATGGCTACACCTTC,CASSLGLTGSEHGYTF
TRBV11-2,few,TRBJ1-4,TRBD1,18,TGTGCCAGCAGCTTAGGGACAGGGGGCGCCTTGACTAATGAAAAACTGTTTTTT,CASSLGTGGALTNEKLFF
TRBV9,few,TRBJ2-7,.,14,TGTGCCAGCAGCCCCAACGGGGGCGGTTACGAGCAGTACTTC,CASSPNGGGYEQYF
TRBV11-2,.,TRBJ2-2,TRBD2,18,TGTGCCAGCAGCTTTCTGGCCCCCGGACTAGCAAACACCGGGGAGCTGTTTTTT,CASSFLAPGLANTGELFF
TRBV29-1,.,TRBJ2-3,TRBD1,15,TGCAGCGTTGAAGCCGCCAGGGGGCACACAGATACGCAGTATTTT,CSVEAARGHTDTQYF
TRBV6-1,few,TRBJ1-5,.,14,TGTGCCAGCAGTGAAGGGGAGGGAGGTCAGCCCCAGCATTTT,CASSEGEGGQPQHF
TRBV5-1,.,TRBJ2-5,TRBD2,17,TGCGCCAGCAGCTTGGGACTAGCGGGGGGTACTGGAGAGACCCAGTACTTC,CASSLGLAGGTGETQYF
TRBV11-2,few,TRBJ2-5,TRBD2,19,TGTGCCAGCAGCCAACACCGGGGAATAGCGGGGGGGCGTCGAGAGACCCAGTACTTC,CASSQHRGIAGGRRETQYF
TRBV7-9,.,TRBJ2-3,TRBD2,16,TGTGCCAGCAGCTTACGGCGGGGGGGAGTGGCTGATACGCAGTATTTT,CASSLRRGGVADTQYF
TRBV10-3,many,TRBJ2-5,.,12,TGTGCCATCGGAACGCCACAAGAGACCCAGTACTTC,CAIGTPQETQYF
TRBV29-1,few,TRBJ2-2,.,13,TGCAGCGTTGAACGGGAGAACACCGGGGAGCTGTTTTTT,CSVERENTGELFF
TRBV24-1,.,TRBJ1-5,.,13,TGTGCCACCAGTGCAGGGCGCAGTCAGCCCCAGCATTTT,CATSAGRSQPQHF
TRBV20-1,many,TRBJ2-1,.,12,TGCAGTGCTAGCCCCGGCGGGGATGAGCAGTTCTTC,CSASPGGDEQFF
TRBV6-1,.,TRBJ2-7,.,14,TGTGCCAGCAGTGTGGGGACTCTAGACTACGAGCAGTACTTC,CASSVGTLDYEQYF
TRBV29-1,.,TRBJ2-1,.,10,TGCAGCGTGTTCAGGCAAGAGCAGTTCTTC,CSVFRQEQFF
TRBV12-3/TRBV12-4,.,TRBJ2-2,TRBD1,15,TGTGCCAGCAGCCAGGGGACAGGCGGCACCGGGGAGCTGTTTTTT,CASSQGTGGTGELFF
TRBV9,many,TRBJ2-3,.,15,TGTGCCAGCAGCGTAGTGGGAGACTACACAGATACGCAGTATTTT,CASSVVGDYTDTQYF
TRBV3-1,.,TRBJ1-1,.,13,TGTGCCAGCAGTGCTAGCTTGAACACTGAAGCTTTCTTT,CASSASLNTEAFF
TRBV6-5,few,TRBJ2-2,.,15,TGTGCCAGCAGTTACTCGACCGGGCCGGGCGGGGAGCTGTTTTTT,CASSYSTGPGGELFF
TRBV5-1,few,TRBJ2-1,.,11,TGCGCCAGCAGGTTGGGGAATGAGCAGTTCTTC,CASRLGNEQFF
TRBV30,many,TRBJ2-1,.,16,TGTGCCTGGAGAGGGGCTTGGGGCGGGCCATACAATGAGCAGTTCTTC,CAWRGAWGGPYNEQFF
TRBV7-3,.,TRBJ2-1,.,13,TGTGCCAGCAGCAAAGGACCAAATAATGAGCAGTTCTTC,CASSKGPNNEQFF
TRBV29-1,few,TRBJ2-2,.,14,TGCAGCGTTGCACTATTGACGAACACCGGGGAGCTGTTTTTT,CSVALLTNTGELFF
TRBV7-6,.,TRBJ2-1,.,13,TGTGCCAGCAGCCTCAGCAGGGCTTCTGAGCAGTTCTTC,CASSLSRASEQFF
TRBV6-6,few,TRBJ2-7,.,13,TGTGCCAGCAGTTACATGGAGGGCGACGAGCAGTACTTC,CASSYMEGDEQYF
TRBV9,many,TRBJ2-6,.,18,TGTGCCAGCAGCGTAAGGGCAGGGGCATACTCTGGGGCCAACGTCCTGACTTTC,CASSVRAGAYSGANVLTF
TRBV11-2,.,TRBJ2-1,TRBD2,16,TGTGCCAGCAGCTTAGAGGGGACTAGCGGGTTCTATGAGCAGTTCTTC,CASSLEGTSGFYEQFF
TRBV20-1,.,TRBJ2-1,TRBD2,14,TGCAGTGCTAGAGTGGCTAGCGGGGCAGGTGAGCAGTTCTTC,CSARVASGAGEQFF
TRBV11-2,.,TRBJ2-1,.,14,TGTGCCAGCAGCCGTGTGTCCCAAGGTCCGGACCAGTTCTTC,CASSRVSQGPDQFF
TRBV20-1,few,TRBJ1-5,.,17,TGCAGTGCATACCCGGGACTGGTTCCTTATAGCAATCAGCCCCAGCATTTT,CSAYPGLVPYSNQPQHF
TRBV7-9,.,TRBJ2-1,.,15,TGTGCCAGCAGCCTACCCAGCGGTGGATCCAATGAGCAGTTCTTC,CASSLPSGGSNEQFF
TRBV6-5,few,TRBJ2-1,.,17,TGTGCCAGCAGTTACTCGAGCGGCGAGAGCTCCTACAATGAGCAGTTCTTC,CASSYSSGESSYNEQFF
TRBV20-1,many,TRBJ2-1,TRBD2,18,TGCAGTGCTAGAGCTTTTCCGGGACTAGCGGGGGGGATTAATGAGCAGTTCTTC,CSARAFPGLAGGINEQFF
TRBV7-7,.,TRBJ1-1,TRBD1,13,TGTGCTAGCAGCTTCGACAGGGGGTCTGAAGCTTTCTTT,CASSFDRGSEAFF
TRBV6-5,.,TRBJ1-1,.,15,TGTGCCAGCCGTTACTCGTTAGGGGTGAACACTGAAGCTTTCTTT,CASRYSLGVNTEAFF
TRBV7-9,.,TRBJ1-2,.,13,TGTGCCAGCAGCTTAACGAGGGCAGGAGGCTACACCTTC,CASSLTRAGGYTF
TRBV5-1,.,TRBJ2-2,.,15,TGCGCCAGCAGCTCAGGAGCGGTGAACACCGGGGAGCTGTTTTTT,CASSSGAVNTGELFF
TRBV20-1,many,TRBJ2-5,.,12,TGCAGTGCTAGCCCCATTGGAGAGACCCAGTACTTC,CSASPIGETQYF
TRBV20-1,many,TRBJ1-1,TRBD1,14,TGCAGTGCTAGAGAGGACAGGCTGGGCACTGAAGCTTTCTTT,CSAREDRLGTEAFF
TRBV11-2,many,TRBJ2-5,TRBD2,11,TGTGCCAGCAGCTTGAGCGGGAGACAATACTTC,CASSLSGRQYF
TRBV20-1,once,TRBJ2-3,TRBD2,17,TGCAGTGCCACTCCTGGAGGGTTAGCGGGAGTACCAGATACGCAGTATTTT,CSATPGGLAGVPDTQYF
TRBV10-3,many,TRBJ2-2,.,14,TGTGCCATCAGGGACCACAGCGTCACCGGGGAGCTGTTTTTT,CAIRDHSVTGELFF
TRBV7-9,.,TRBJ2-7,.,13,TGTGCCAGCAGCTCGTCAGGGACCTACGAGCAGTACTTC,CASSSSGTYEQYF
TRBV25-1,.,TRBJ1-3,.,13,TGTGCCAGCAGTGATCGGGGTGGAAACACCATATATTTT,CASSDRGGNTIYF